The 10 T cell receptor beta chains listed next were all sequenced from one sample in a study of blood T cell repertoires in COVID-19 (TCRdb year 2020). Library generation was performed with the immunoSEQ multiplex PCR assay. TCRdb re-hosts the immuneACCESS table, in-frame sequences only. Its copies lack some clones; in the studies checked, an unresolved V gene accounts for under half of them, and the cause for the rest is not known. This sample lists roughly 190,000 clones; 65% to 80% were detected once. The leading ten clones occupy around an eighth of the sample. The specimen sequenced was peripheral blood. The receptors come from a woman aged 50 to 65 with acute or convalescent COVID-19.

V usage is TRBV10-1 and J usage is TRBJ2-3; D not resolved. V was shortened by 2 bases and J by 6 bases, with 9 bases between the two germline ends. The CDR3 extends over 13 amino acids. CDR1 and CDR2 (germline): WNHNN, SYGVQD (reference sequence). CDR3 nucleotides: TGCGCCAGCAGTGAGCTACGATATGATACGCAGTATTTT. Protein sequence: CASSELRYDTQYF.

V and J are TRBV4-1 and TRBJ1-2, with D perhaps TRBD1 (6 bases). Germline assignment: CDR1 MGHRA and CDR2 YSYEKL. Trimming removed 1 base from V and 8 bases from J, with 20 bases in between. The CDR3 extends over 16 amino acids. CDR3: CASSQVGGGDRGGYTF. The CDR3 DNA is TGCGCCAGCAGCCAAGTAGGCGGGGGCGATAGGGGCGGCTACACCTTC.

This clone was counted a single time. This sequence joins TRBV6-5 and TRBJ2-7; TRBD1 aligns across 8 bases. Germline V gene sequence: CDR1 MNHEY, CDR2 SVGAGI. The junction had 13 bases not matched to a gene; V was cut back by 4 bases and J by 11 bases. This CDR3 contains 14 residues. CDR3: CASSSLDRVTVKYF. The CDR3 DNA sequence: TGTGCCAGCAGTTCCTTGGACAGGGTCACAGTAAAGTACTTC.

The gene calls are TRBV28 and TRBJ2-1; 7 bases align to TRBD2. CDR1 MDHEN and CDR2 SYDVKM come from the germline V gene. This CDR3 region has 15 residues. Trimming at V came to 6 bases and at J to 0 bases, leaving 5 bases not matched to a gene. CDR3 sequence reads: CASRWSGDSYNEQFF. CDR3 DNA: TGTGCCAGCAGATGGAGCGGGGACTCCTACAATGAGCAGTTCTTC. Using reference TRBV28 and TRBJ2-1 for the parts outside the CDR3, the full variable domain is DVKVTQSSRYLVKRTGEKVFLECVQDMDHENMFWYRQDPGLGLRLIYFSYDVKMKEKGDIPEGYSVSREKKERFSLILESASTNQTSMYLCASRWSGDSYNEQFFGPGTRLTVL.

CDR3 region: CASSSGTDRSYEQYF. DNA for the CDR3: TGTGCCAGCAGTTCCGGGACAGATCGATCCTACGAGCAGTACTTC. The V gene is TRBV28, the J gene TRBJ2-7; 7 bases are shared with TRBD1. Per germline, CDR1 MDHEN and CDR2 SYDVKM. The CDR3 runs 15 residues. V shed 4 bases, J shed 1 base, and the junction held 7 bases outside the gene matches.

This clone appeared many times. This chain uses TRBV5-4 with TRBJ2-7; 8 bases match TRBD2. J gave up 0 bases and V 0 bases, and 5 bases lay outside the gene matches. This CDR3 is built from 16 residues. Germline V gene lookup returns CDR1 SGHNT and CDR2 YYREEE (reference sequence). The CDR3 sequence is CASSLAGGGLSYEQYF. CDR3 nucleotide sequence: TGTGCCAGCAGCTTGGCCGGGGGGGGCCTCTCCTACGAGCAGTACTTC.

The V call is TRBV6-5, the J call TRBJ1-5; 9 positions match TRBD1. The CDR3 loop spans 13 amino acids. Germline CDR1 MNHEY, CDR2 SVGAGI. V lost 7 bases to trimming and J lost 7 bases; unmatched junction nucleotides: 5. The CDR3 sequence is CASNTGGGQPQHF. The CDR3 DNA reads as TGTGCCAGCAATACAGGGGGCGGGCAGCCCCAGCATTTT.

This clone was seen only once. The chain uses TRBV6-1 and TRBJ1-2, with D perhaps TRBD1 (5 bases). Germline CDR1 and CDR2: MNHNS and SASEGT. Trimming removed 1 base from V and 5 bases from J, with 14 bases in between. The CDR3 is 15 residues long. CDR3: CASSEELGGVYGYTF. DNA of the CDR3: TGTGCCAGCAGTGAAGAATTAGGAGGGGTGTATGGCTACACCTTC.

The chain combines TRBV19 with TRBJ1-5, with unresolved D. The CDR3 covers 15 residues. Trimming took off 9 bases at V and 4 bases at J, with 19 bases between the two ends. CDR1 is LNHDA and CDR2 is SQIVND in the germline V gene (reference sequence). Written as DNA, the CDR3 is TGTGCCAGGGAACGACTCCCGACCCCTAATCAGCCCCAGCATTTT. Translated, it gives CARERLPTPNQPQHF. The entire variable domain, with the rest obtained from reference TRBV19 and TRBJ1-5, is as follows: DGGITQSPKYLFRKEGQNVTLSCEQNLNHDAMYWYRQDPGQGLRLIYYSQIVNDFQKGDIAEGYSVSREKKESFPLTVTSAQKNPTAFYLCARERLPTPNQPQHFGDGTRLSIL.

The rearrangement joins TRBV19 to TRBJ2-2; D gene unclear. Germline V gives CDR1 LNHDA, CDR2 SQIVND (reference sequence). The CDR3 is 15 amino acids. Trimming left V 3 bases short and J 6 bases short, with 14 bases between. CDR3 sequence: CASSIFTTPAGELFF. CDR3 nucleotides: TGTGCCAGTAGTATTTTTACAACCCCCGCCGGGGAGCTGTTTTTT.